This T cell receptor beta chain was sequenced in a study of blood T cell repertoires in COVID-19. Study context: Sources were T cells, B-cell-depleted T cells, or PBMCs; the material itself was cDNA or gDNA.

Profiled with immunoSEQ multiplex PCR; TCRdb holds only in-frame clones, not every one. This sample yields tens of thousands of clones, of which 75% to 90% are seen a single time; approximately 15% belongs to the top ten. Germline loops: CDR1 LNHDA, CDR2 SQIVND (reference sequence). The CDR3 extends over 13 amino acids. V was trimmed by 6 bases and J by 0 bases, leaving 8 bases between them. This TCR was recovered from a woman older than 75 with active or convalescent COVID-19. The sample comprised peripheral blood. The chain joins TRBV19 to TRBJ1-1; maybe TRBD1 (5 bases). The CDR3 region is CASSGTMNTEAFF. The CDR3, as DNA: TGTGCCAGTAGCGGGACTATGAACACTGAAGCTTTCTTT.